The sequence of this TCR beta chain was determined in a study of HIV-infected children after antiretroviral therapy interruption. A 3' RACE protocol on RNA, with unique molecular identifiers, produced the TCR library. TCRdb re-called the 3' RACE reads through MiXCR, storing one row per CDR3 protein. This table holds about 86,000 distinct CDR3 sequences, 6% to 8.5% found once. Described treatment: PENTA 11 planned treatment interruption arm or continuous ART arm. This CDR3 has 14 amino acids. Between the trimmed V and J ends, which lost 4 bases and 5 bases, there was a span of 12 bases. Germline V gene sequence: CDR1 ENHRY, CDR2 SYGVKD.

This material consisted of CD45RA+ CD4+ T cells from PBMCs, pooled from several time points, taken from a donor given antiretroviral therapy, either interrupted or continuous. Subset indicated: naive CD4+ CD45RA+ CD45RO- T cells. This chain uses TRBV10-3 with TRBJ2-1; D possibly corresponds to TRBD1 (7 bases). The origin of this receptor is a pool of human donors with HIV. The CDR3 DNA reads as TGTGCCATCAGTGGGCAGGGGGGCAACAATGAGCAGTTCTTC. Its protein product is CAISGQGGNNEQFF.